This T cell receptor beta chain originates from a study of blood T cells in healthy people across ages (dated by TCRdb to about 2015). Concerning the study at large: In model experiments, template switching captured roughly one uniquely barcoded TCR beta cDNA molecule for every two T cells. The donors were divided into four age groups: young (average approximately 16 years), middle-aged (about 39), aged (about 60) and long-lived (roughly 82). Age-related changes in TCR beta repertoire diversity were measured in the study by deep sequencing normalized with unique cDNA molecular identifiers. To avoid experimental bias, donors of different ages were distributed randomly across sequencing lanes. For two donors (one aged 18 to 29 and one aged 80 or older), the study analyzed two additional independent replicas of 1 million unique cDNA reads from the same blood draw. Overall study outcomes, separate from this receptor: The CMV infection status of donors was not known, potentially confounding age-related changes in expanded clonotypes. Bulk unsorted PBMC profiling prevented conclusive comparison of naive and antigen-experienced compartments. Compared with the aged group, more naive CD4+ T cells, fewer expanded clones and increased TCR diversity were shown by the long-lived group, suggesting age selection. Observed TCR beta diversity per million T cells fell roughly linearly with age, and a significant reduction was already apparent by age roughly 40. Total diversity estimates from one million sequenced T cells were considered lower bounds and underestimates. A strong correlation was found between observed TCR beta diversity and the percentage of naive T cells measured by flow cytometry.

The roughly 42 donors, aged about 6 to 100 years, were systemically healthy Caucasian individuals from Russia. Approximately 11 milliliters of peripheral blood were drawn from each donor into EDTA-treated Vacutainer tubes. PBMCs were isolated by Ficoll-Paque density-gradient centrifugation, with at least 6 million obtained per sample. Trizol reagent was used to extract total RNA from the PBMCs, yielding at least 5 micrograms per sample. For every donor, flow cytometry on a PBMC aliquot measured the percentage of naive CD45RAhigh/CD27high T cells. The library came from 5' RACE. A second PCR of roughly 7 to 11 cycles was run with a J-beta primer mix and a sample-barcoded 5' primer. A template-switch 5' adaptor carrying 12 random nucleotides introduced a unique molecular identifier onto each TCR beta cDNA molecule. Each sample yielded at least 2.5 million CDR3-containing paired-end reads. First-strand cDNA synthesis was performed from all RNA using the Mint cDNA synthesis kit, with priming by a TRBC-specific oligonucleotide. Following uracil-DNA glycosylase treatment, a first 18-cycle PCR with universal primers M1SS and BC2_uni_R was performed on all cDNA. The authors' pipeline ran thus. For normalization, 1 million high-quality reads, each with a distinct molecular identifier, were randomly selected from each sample. Instead of being binned into consensus sequences, reads that shared molecular identifiers were thrown out. MiTCR, set to a Q25 quality threshold and the strictest error-elimination algorithm, was used for CDR3 identification, clonotype clustering and error correction. A nonparametric unseen species model using Euler transformation provided a lower-bound estimate of total TCR beta diversity. The public reads were quality trimmed at Q25 with fastp and then assembled into clones with MiXCR by TCRdb, keeping productive beta chains. Here each entry gathers all rows of one CDR3 protein and keeps the most common genes and DNA. The V and J calls follow TCRdb's processing rather than the paper's. Counted in this sample were approximately 1,700,000 distinct CDR3 sequences; roughly 43% of them appeared once. Around 23% of the sample comes from the top ten.

This clonotype was counted between two and nine times. This receptor's antigen is unknown. Base qualities are not provided; no much larger clone lies one nucleotide away. V is cut back by 7 bases and J by 7 bases, with 9 bases in the junction unmatched. The CDR3 holds 13 amino acids from the cysteine to the phenylalanine. Only the CDR3 region is kept as DNA, spanning 39 bases read in frame from base 1. As encoded in the germline V gene, CDR1 is SGHTA while CDR2 is FQGNSA. Material for sequencing was blood. This TCR came from a human donor in good health. The chain uses TRBV7-2 and TRBJ2-5, with 7 bases matching TRBD1. The bases are TGTGCCAGCACCCTCGCCGAGGGGGCGACCCAGTACTTC. This gives the protein CASTLAEGATQYF. The entire variable domain, with the stretches around the CDR3 drawn from the reference TRBV7-2 and TRBJ2-5 proteins, is GAGVSQSPSNKVTEKGKDVELRCDPISGHTALYWYRQSLGQGLEFLIYFQGNSAPDKSGLPSDRFSAERTGGSVSTLTIQRTQQEDSAVYLCASTLAEGATQYFGPGTRLLVL.